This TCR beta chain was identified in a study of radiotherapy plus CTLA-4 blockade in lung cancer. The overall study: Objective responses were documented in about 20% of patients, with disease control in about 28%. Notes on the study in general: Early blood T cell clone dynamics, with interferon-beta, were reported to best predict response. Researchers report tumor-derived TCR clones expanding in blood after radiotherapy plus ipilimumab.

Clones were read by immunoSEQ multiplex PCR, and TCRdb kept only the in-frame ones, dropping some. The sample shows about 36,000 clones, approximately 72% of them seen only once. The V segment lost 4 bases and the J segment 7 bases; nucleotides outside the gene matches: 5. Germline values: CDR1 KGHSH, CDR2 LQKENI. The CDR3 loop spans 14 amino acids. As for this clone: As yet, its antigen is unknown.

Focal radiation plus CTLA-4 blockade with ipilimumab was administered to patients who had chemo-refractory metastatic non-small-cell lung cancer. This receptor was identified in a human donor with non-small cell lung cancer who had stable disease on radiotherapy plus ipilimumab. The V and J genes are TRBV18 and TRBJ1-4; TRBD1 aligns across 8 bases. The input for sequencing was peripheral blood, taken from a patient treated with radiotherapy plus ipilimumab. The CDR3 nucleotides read TGTGCCAGCTCACGAGGACAGGGAGGTGAAAAACTGTTTTTT. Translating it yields CASSRGQGGEKLFF.